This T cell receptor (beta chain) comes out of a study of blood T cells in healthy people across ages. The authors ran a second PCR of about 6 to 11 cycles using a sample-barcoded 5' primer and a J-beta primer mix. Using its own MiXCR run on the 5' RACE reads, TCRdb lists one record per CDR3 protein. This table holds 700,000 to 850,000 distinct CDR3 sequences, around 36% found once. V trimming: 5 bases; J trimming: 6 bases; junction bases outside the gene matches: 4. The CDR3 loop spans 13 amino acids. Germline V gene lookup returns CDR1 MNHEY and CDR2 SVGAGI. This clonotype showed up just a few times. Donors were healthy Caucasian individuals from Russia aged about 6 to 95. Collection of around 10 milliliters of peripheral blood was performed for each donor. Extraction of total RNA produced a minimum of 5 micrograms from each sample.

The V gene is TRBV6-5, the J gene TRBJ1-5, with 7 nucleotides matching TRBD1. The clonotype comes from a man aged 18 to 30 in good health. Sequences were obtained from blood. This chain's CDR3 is CASSRDRVQPQHF. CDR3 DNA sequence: TGTGCCAGCAGTAGAGACAGGGTTCAGCCCCAGCATTTT.